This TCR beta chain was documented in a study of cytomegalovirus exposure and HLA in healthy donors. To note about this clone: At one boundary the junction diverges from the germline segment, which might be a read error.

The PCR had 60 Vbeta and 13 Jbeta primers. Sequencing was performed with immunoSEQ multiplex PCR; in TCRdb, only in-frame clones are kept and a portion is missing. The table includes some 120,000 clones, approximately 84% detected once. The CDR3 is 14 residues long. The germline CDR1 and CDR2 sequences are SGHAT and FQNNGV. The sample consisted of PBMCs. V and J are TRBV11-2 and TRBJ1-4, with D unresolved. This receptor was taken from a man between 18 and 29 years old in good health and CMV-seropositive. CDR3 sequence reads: CASSFLTSKEKLFF. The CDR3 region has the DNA TGTGCCAGCAGCTTCCTAACCTCTAAGGAAAAACTGTTTTTT.